This entry is about one T cell receptor (beta chain). Measured with immunoSEQ multiplex PCR; TCRdb has only the in-frame clones, and not every one. Among 150,000 or so clones listed, about 82% were seen once. Per the germline V gene, CDR1 is KGHDR and CDR2 is SFDVKD. The CDR3 loop spans 14 amino acids. Trimming left V 5 bases short and J 2 bases short, with 9 bases between. This specimen comes from a study of blood T cell repertoires in COVID-19. Study-wide background: The origin of the acute and convalescent COVID-19 samples was the United States, Italy and Spain.

This sequence joins TRBV24-1 and TRBJ2-1; perhaps TRBD1 as D (5 bases). Sequenced sample: peripheral blood. The source of this sequence is a woman of 80 years or more with active or convalescent COVID-19. CDR3 loop: CATSVPGPYNEQFF. DNA of the CDR3: TGTGCCACCAGTGTCCCAGGGCCCTACAATGAGCAGTTCTTC.